These 23 T cell receptor beta chains were all obtained from the same sample, sequenced in a study of blood T cell repertoires in COVID-19. Sequenced by immunoSEQ multiplex PCR; TCRdb stores in-frame clones only, minus some. The repertoire holds around 64,000 clones, roughly 87% seen once, with 5% to 6.5% in the top ten. The material sequenced was peripheral blood. The receptors come from a man aged 80 or over in a cohort sampled during active COVID-19.

This rearrangement joins TRBV7-2 to TRBJ2-5; possible D gene TRBD1, 5 bases. CDR1 is SGHTA and CDR2 is FQGNSA in the germline V gene. The CDR3 is 16 residues long. The V gene lost 5 bases and the J gene lost 5 bases, with 21 bases spanning the gap. The CDR3 spells CASSPIGQGSGETQYF. CDR3 bases: TGTGCCAGCAGCCCTATCGGGCAGGGTAGTGGGGAGACCCAGTACTTC.

The sample holds one count of this clone. The sample contains more than one DNA sequence encoding this CDR3. The rearrangement joins TRBV7-9 to TRBJ2-5, with D maybe TRBD1 (5 bases). The CDR3 spans 14 residues. V was pared by 0 bases and J by 2 bases, with 7 bases between. CDR1 and CDR2 from the germline V gene are SEHNR and FQNEAQ (reference sequence). In nucleotides, the CDR3 is TGTGCCAGCAGCTTAGCGTCAGGGCAAGAGACCCAGTACTTC. Translation: CASSLASGQETQYF.

The gene calls are TRBV18 and TRBJ2-7, with D maybe TRBD1 (5 bases). V lost 2 bases to trimming and J lost 5 bases, with 10 bases between them. Germline values: CDR1 KGHSH, CDR2 LQKENI. The CDR3 totals 13 residues. The CDR3: CASSPSRVNEQYF. The CDR3 DNA sequence: TGTGCCAGCTCACCAAGCAGGGTGAACGAGCAGTACTTC.

This chain links TRBV14 with TRBJ2-5, with D hard to call. The germline V gene encodes CDR1 SGHDN and CDR2 FVKESK. V was trimmed by 3 bases and J by 4 bases, leaving 3 bases between them. This CDR3 contains 11 residues. In DNA form, the CDR3 reads TGTGCCAGCAGCCACAGAGAGACCCAGTACTTC. Residues: CASSHRETQYF.

The DNA of the CDR3 is TGCGCCAGCAGCCAAGATAGCGGAGTAACTAGCACAGATACGCAGTATTTT. This encodes CASSQDSGVTSTDTQYF. The rearrangement links TRBV4-1 to TRBJ2-3; D possibly corresponds to TRBD2 (6 bases). The CDR3 totals 17 residues. Germline V gives CDR1 MGHRA, CDR2 YSYEKL. The ends were cut back, 0 bases at V and 0 bases at J, with 13 bases in the middle.

The rearrangement uses TRBV27 and TRBJ1-2, with D perhaps matching TRBD1 (6 bases). This CDR3 has 15 residues. The V end was cut by 5 bases, the J end by 2 bases, with 15 bases between. Germline values: CDR1 MNHEY, CDR2 SMNVEV (reference sequence). In DNA form, the CDR3 reads TGTGCCAGCAGTGCCGACAGGTTCGCCAACTATGGCTACACCTTC. It encodes CASSADRFANYGYTF.

This rearrangement joins TRBV7-6 to TRBJ1-5; weak D call: TRBD1 (5 bases). CDR3 length: 16 amino acids. V was pared by 3 bases and J by 9 bases, with 21 bases between. CDR1 is SGHVS and CDR2 is FNYEAQ in the germline V gene. The CDR3 protein is CASSFAGGGRETPQHF. The CDR3 bases are TGTGCCAGCAGCTTCGCGGGGGGGGGACGGGAGACGCCCCAGCATTTT.

The rearrangement uses TRBV15 and TRBJ1-4; weak D call: TRBD1 (5 bases). The germline V and J ends were trimmed by 3 bases and 7 bases, with 9 bases remaining between them. The CDR3 extends over 13 amino acids. Germline CDR1 reads LNHNV; CDR2 reads YYDKDF (reference sequence). The CDR3 DNA sequence: TGTGCCACCAGCAGCGGGGGAGGTGAAAAACTGTTTTTT. Translating it yields CATSSGGGEKLFF.

The chain has TRBV12-5 and TRBJ1-6, with D possibly being TRBD1 (5 bases). V was trimmed by 6 bases and J by 7 bases, leaving 13 bases between them. The germline V gene has CDR1 LGHNT and CDR2 FRNRAP. The CDR3 runs 14 residues. The CDR3 loop reads CASGLGVPNSPLHF. DNA of the CDR3: TGTGCTAGTGGGTTAGGGGTACCCAATTCACCCCTCCACTTT.

This clone has only one observation. V gene TRBV7-3 combines with J gene TRBJ1-1, with D unresolved. There are 14 residues in the CDR3. From germline, CDR1 is SGHTA and CDR2 FQGTGA. V was trimmed by 3 bases and J by 4 bases, leaving 12 bases between them. The CDR3 reads CASSLSSGSTEAFF. The DNA for the CDR3 is TGTGCCAGCAGCTTGAGTTCAGGCAGCACTGAAGCTTTCTTT.

CDR3 loop: CASSRTSGFHNEQFF. The CDR3 DNA reads as TGTGCCAGCAGTCGGACTAGCGGGTTTCACAATGAGCAGTTCTTC. The chain recombines TRBV6-5 with TRBJ2-1; 11 nucleotides align to TRBD2. CDR1 and CDR2 (germline): MNHEY, SVGAGI. This CDR3 contains 15 residues. J lost 5 bases, V lost 5 bases, and 5 bases had no gene match.

V is TRBV3-1 (or the pseudogene TRBV3-2) and J is TRBJ1-2; 12 nucleotides agree with TRBD1. After removal of 1 base from V and 7 bases from J, the junction contained 7 bases not matched to a gene. The germline gives CDR1 LGHDT, CDR2 YNNKEL (reference sequence). The CDR3 spans 16 residues. CDR3 sequence: CASSQVTRDRGRGYTF. The CDR3 coding sequence is TGTGCCAGCAGCCAAGTGACCCGGGACAGGGGGCGTGGCTACACCTTC.

V and J are TRBV5-4 and TRBJ2-7, with TRBD2 identical over 16 bases. Losses at the gene ends were 4 bases for V and 7 bases for J; bases not matched to a gene: 8. There are 16 residues in the CDR3. Per the germline V gene, CDR1 is SGHNT and CDR2 is YYREEE (reference sequence). This CDR3 reads CASSPGTSGGAGEQYF. As DNA, the CDR3 is TGTGCCAGCAGCCCCGGGACTAGCGGGGGGGCGGGAGAGCAGTACTTC.

The V gene is TRBV7-2, the J gene TRBJ1-1, with D perhaps TRBD1 (5 bases). V was trimmed by 1 base and J by 5 bases, leaving 11 bases between them. From germline, CDR1 is SGHTA and CDR2 FQGNSA. The CDR3 has 14 residues. This CDR3 reads CASSLGRVVTEAFF. The DNA for the CDR3 is TGTGCCAGCAGCTTAGGCAGGGTAGTGACTGAAGCTTTCTTT.

The chain employs TRBV9 and TRBJ1-2, with D uncertain. The length of the CDR3 is 12 residues. Germline V gives CDR1 SGDLS, CDR2 YYNGEE. Between the trimmed V and J ends, which lost 3 bases and 8 bases, there was a span of 11 bases. The CDR3 DNA reads as TGTGCCAGCAGCGCTACAGTGATCGGCTACACCTTC. Translated: CASSATVIGYTF.

V usage is TRBV29-1 and J usage is TRBJ2-7; 12 bases fit TRBD2. The germline CDR1 and CDR2 sequences are SQVTM and ANQGSEA. V trimming: 4 bases; J trimming: 2 bases; junction bases outside the gene matches: 6. The CDR3 is made up of 15 amino acids. The CDR3 nucleotides read TGCAGCGTTGGGACTAGCGGGATTCCCCCCTACGAGCAGTACTTC. Residues: CSVGTSGIPPYEQYF.

The V call is TRBV6-2 or TRBV6-3, the J call TRBJ1-1, with D unclear. The germline V and J ends were trimmed by 2 bases and 1 base, with 8 bases remaining between them. CDR3 length: 14 amino acids. Germline-derived CDR1 and CDR2 are MNHEY and SVGEGT. CDR3 sequence (DNA): TGTGCCAGCAGTTACATCACAAAGAACACTGAAGCTTTCTTT. Its translation: CASSYITKNTEAFF.

V and J are TRBV7-2 and TRBJ2-2; 8 bases align to TRBD1. V lost 1 base, J lost 7 bases, and 5 bases stayed unmatched. CDR1 and CDR2 (germline): SGHTA, FQGNSA. The CDR3 covers 15 residues. CDR3 residues: CASSLGTGSGGELFF. The CDR3 DNA follows: TGTGCCAGCAGCTTAGGGACAGGGTCAGGCGGGGAGCTGTTTTTT.

The chain is built from TRBV12-3 or TRBV12-4 and TRBJ2-6, with no clear D. The CDR3 contains 12 residues. Trimming took 5 bases from V and 5 from J, leaving 4 bases between them. For the CDR3, the DNA is TGTGCCAGCAGTCCTCGGGCCAACGTCCTGACTTTC. Protein: CASSPRANVLTF.

The gene calls are TRBV19 and TRBJ1-2; the match to TRBD1 covers 7 bases. V lost 4 bases to trimming and J lost 7 bases; unmatched junction nucleotides: 9. This CDR3 has 14 amino acids. Germline CDR1 is LNHDA and CDR2 is SQIVND (reference sequence). The CDR3 DNA reads TGTGCCAGTAGTAGGACAGGAGCAGGGTCTGGCTACACCTTC. Its protein is CASSRTGAGSGYTF.

The chain uses TRBV19 and TRBJ2-1; tentative D call: TRBD2 (5 bases). Germline CDR1 LNHDA, CDR2 SQIVND (reference sequence). V gave up 4 bases and J gave up 8 bases, with 15 bases separating them. The CDR3 is 14 amino acids. The CDR3 spells CASSTSPLLDEQFF. The CDR3 coding sequence is TGTGCCAGTAGTACTAGCCCCCTCTTGGATGAGCAGTTCTTC. The full variable domain, with the rest looked up from reference TRBV19 and TRBJ2-1, is DGGITQSPKYLFRKEGQNVTLSCEQNLNHDAMYWYRQDPGQGLRLIYYSQIVNDFQKGDIAEGYSVSREKKESFPLTVTSAQKNPTAFYLCASSTSPLLDEQFFGPGTRLTVL.

In this sample, this clone turned up once. The chain employs TRBV6-6 and TRBJ2-1; 7 bases are shared with TRBD1. Trimming at V came to 5 bases and at J to 4 bases, leaving 2 bases not matched to a gene. From germline, CDR1 is MNHNY and CDR2 SVGAGI (reference sequence). The CDR3 totals 13 residues. CDR3 region: CASSPGQYNEQFF. CDR3 in DNA: TGTGCCAGCAGTCCGGGACAGTACAATGAGCAGTTCTTC.

This clone appeared a few times. The gene calls are TRBV6-1 and TRBJ1-2; tentative D call: TRBD1 (5 bases). Germline loops: CDR1 MNHNS, CDR2 SASEGT. The CDR3 has 15 residues. V was trimmed by 3 bases and J by 4 bases, leaving 15 bases between them. Here the CDR3 reads CASSEGGRGPYGYTF. The CDR3 DNA reads as TGTGCCAGCAGTGAGGGGGGTCGGGGCCCCTATGGCTACACCTTC.